These 27 T cell receptor beta chains were sequenced from one sample in a study of blood T cell repertoires in COVID-19. The repertoire was sequenced with immunoSEQ multiplex PCR; TCRdb's copy has only in-frame clones and lacks some. The sample contains about 400,000 clones, around nine tenths of which appear only once. The specimen sequenced was PBMCs or T cells enriched from blood (not recorded which). Receptors originate from a woman aged 45-59 years who had recovered from COVID-19.

This rearrangement joins TRBV19 to TRBJ1-1, with 7 bases aligning to TRBD1. Germline-derived CDR1 and CDR2 are LNHDA and SQIVND (reference sequence). V was pared by 4 bases and J by 0 bases, with 2 bases of the junction left unmatched. The CDR3 loop spans 14 amino acids. The CDR3: CASSRQGMNTEAFF. CDR3 DNA sequence: TGTGCCAGTAGTAGACAGGGTATGAACACTGAAGCTTTCTTT. Full variable domain (remainder filled in from reference TRBV19 and TRBJ1-1): DGGITQSPKYLFRKEGQNVTLSCEQNLNHDAMYWYRQDPGQGLRLIYYSQIVNDFQKGDIAEGYSVSREKKESFPLTVTSAQKNPTAFYLCASSRQGMNTEAFFGQGTRLTVV.

The chain employs TRBV19 and TRBJ1-6; weak D call: TRBD1 (6 bases). Germline CDR1 and CDR2: LNHDA and SQIVND (reference sequence). The CDR3 totals 15 residues. The V gene lost 3 bases and the J gene lost 6 bases, with 12 bases spanning the gap. CDR3 region: CASSMSGQINSPLHF. In DNA, the CDR3 is TGTGCCAGTAGTATGTCTGGACAGATTAATTCACCCCTCCACTTT.

The gene calls are TRBV28 and TRBJ1-1; D perhaps matches TRBD1 (5 bases). The CDR3 consists of 14 residues. CDR1 and CDR2 from the germline V gene are MDHEN and SYDVKM. The V end lost 7 bases, the J end lost 2 bases, and 14 bases lay between the germline ends. The CDR3 here is CASTPLQGNTEAFF. The CDR3 bases are TGTGCCAGCACCCCCCTGCAGGGAAACACTGAAGCTTTCTTT. Filled out from reference TRBV28 and TRBJ1-1, the complete variable domain reads DVKVTQSSRYLVKRTGEKVFLECVQDMDHENMFWYRQDPGLGLRLIYFSYDVKMKEKGDIPEGYSVSREKKERFSLILESASTNQTSMYLCASTPLQGNTEAFFGQGTRLTVV.

The chain uses TRBV5-6 and TRBJ2-3; 14 nucleotides line up with TRBD2. CDR1 and CDR2 (germline): SGHDT, YYEEEE. The CDR3 spans 17 residues. The V and J ends lost 3 bases and 8 bases, in that order; junction bases with no gene match: 11. The CDR3 region has the DNA TGTGCCAGCAGCTGGCGCTCTGGACTAGCGGGGGGAGGTACGCAGTATTTT. As protein: CASSWRSGLAGGGTQYF.

The rearrangement joins TRBV6-2 or TRBV6-3 to TRBJ2-3, with TRBD1 identical over 9 bases. CDR3 length equals 14 residues. Germline CDR1 and CDR2: MNHEY and SVGEGT. V dropped 6 bases and J dropped 1; count of bases not matched to a gene: 2. The CDR3 loop is CASSWTGGTDTQYF. The CDR3 coding sequence is TGTGCCAGCAGCTGGACAGGGGGCACAGATACGCAGTATTTT.

The V call is TRBV2, the J call TRBJ1-1; the match to TRBD1 covers 8 bases. CDR1 SNHLY and CDR2 FYNNEI come from the germline V gene. The trim removed 7 bases at V and 0 bases at J, leaving 4 bases unmatched. This CDR3 has 14 residues. CDR3 coding DNA: TGTGCCAGCACCGGACAGGGAATGAACACTGAAGCTTTCTTT. Protein product: CASTGQGMNTEAFF. Using reference TRBV2 and TRBJ1-1 for the parts outside the CDR3, the full variable domain is EPEVTQTPSHQVTQMGQEVILRCVPISNHLYFYWYRQILGQKVEFLVSFYNNEISEKSEIFDDQFSVERPDGSNFTLKIRSTKLEDSAMYFCASTGQGMNTEAFFGQGTRLTVV.

The chain employs TRBV30 and TRBJ1-3; weak D call: TRBD1 (5 bases). The CDR3 extends over 14 amino acids. Germline CDR1 is GTSNPN and CDR2 is SVGIG (reference sequence). V was trimmed by 4 bases and J by 3 bases, leaving 13 bases between them. CDR3 in amino acids: CAWTRTRDGNTIYF. The CDR3 DNA is TGTGCCTGGACCCGGACCAGGGATGGAAACACCATATATTTT.

The J gene is TRBJ1-4, the V gene TRBV28; no reliable D call. The CDR3 runs 14 residues. The germline V and J ends were trimmed by 10 bases and 6 bases, with 18 bases remaining between them. Germline assignment: CDR1 MDHEN and CDR2 SYDVKM. The CDR3 spells CATKSAVHHEKLFF. The DNA for the CDR3 is TGTGCCACCAAGTCCGCGGTCCACCATGAAAAACTGTTTTTT.

The gene calls are TRBV18 and TRBJ1-5, with 7 bases that match TRBD1. Germline loops: CDR1 KGHSH, CDR2 LQKENI. The CDR3 runs to 16 residues. After removal of 5 bases from V and 1 base from J, the junction contained 8 bases not matched to a gene. CDR3 DNA: TGTGCCAGCTCAACTACAGGGGACGGAAGCAATCAGCCCCAGCATTTT. It encodes CASSTTGDGSNQPQHF. The full variable domain, its missing parts supplied by reference TRBV18 and TRBJ1-5, is NAGVMQNPRHLVRRRGQEARLRCSPMKGHSHVYWYRQLPEEGLKFMVYLQKENIIDESGMPKERFSAEFPKEGPSILRIQQVVRGDSAAYFCASSTTGDGSNQPQHFGDGTRLSIL.

V gene TRBV6-2 or TRBV6-3 combines with J gene TRBJ2-2; a possible D gene is TRBD2 (6 bases). From germline, CDR1 is MNHEY and CDR2 SVGEGT. The CDR3 runs 15 residues. The V end was cut by 4 bases, the J end by 1 base, with 10 bases between. The CDR3 sequence: CASSSGTLNTGELFF. The CDR3 coding sequence is TGTGCCAGCAGTTCCGGGACTTTGAACACCGGGGAGCTGTTTTTT.

This clone was detected only a few times. This chain connects TRBV6-5 to TRBJ1-2; D may be TRBD1 (5 bases). Germline loops: CDR1 MNHEY, CDR2 SVGAGI. This CDR3 is 13 amino acids long. Trimming took off 2 bases at V and 8 bases at J, with 12 bases between the two ends. CDR3 loop: CASSYAREGGYTF. The CDR3, as DNA: TGTGCCAGCAGTTACGCCAGGGAAGGGGGCTACACCTTC.

This clone was counted between two and nine times. The V gene is TRBV12-3 or TRBV12-4, the J gene TRBJ1-6; TRBD1 aligns across 8 bases. This CDR3 has 12 residues. The CDR3 DNA reads TGTGCGTCCGGACAGGGTAATTCACCCCTCCACTTT. It specifies CASGQGNSPLHF.

V is TRBV27 and J is TRBJ1-1, with unresolved D. The CDR3 covers 14 residues. Germline lookup yields CDR1 MNHEY and CDR2 SMNVEV (reference sequence). Trimming cost V 5 bases and J 6 bases, with 16 bases left between them. In nucleotides, the CDR3 is TGTGCCAGCAGTAGCGGACCTATAGGCCCTGAAGCTTTCTTT. Protein: CASSSGPIGPEAFF.

This chain links TRBV9 with TRBJ1-2, with TRBD1 identical over 8 bases. J lost 3 bases, V lost 3 bases, and 4 bases had no gene match. The CDR3 runs 14 residues. CDR1 is SGDLS, CDR2 YYNGEE, per germline. The CDR3 DNA sequence: TGTGCCAGCAGCGGGACAGGGTCCGACTATGGCTACACCTTC. Translation gives CASSGTGSDYGYTF.

The rearrangement links TRBV24-1 to TRBJ1-4, with 9 nucleotides matching TRBD1. The ends lost 4 bases at V and 8 bases at J; junction bases unmatched: 7. The CDR3 length is 15 residues. Germline V CDR1 and CDR2: KGHDR, SFDVKD. CDR3 amino acids: CATSDPGQGREKLFF. CDR3 coding DNA: TGTGCCACCAGTGACCCGGGACAGGGTCGGGAAAAACTGTTTTTT.

In DNA, the CDR3 is TGCGCCAGCAGGAGACGACAGGTAGGGGACACAGATACGCAGTATTTT. It encodes CASRRRQVGDTDTQYF. V and J are TRBV10-1 and TRBJ2-3; possible D gene TRBD1, 6 bases. V was clipped by 6 bases and J by 2 bases, with 18 bases between them. Germline V CDR1 and CDR2: WNHNN, SYGVQD (reference sequence). The CDR3 consists of 16 residues.

This clone has a single count. The V and J genes are TRBV5-1 and TRBJ1-4, with 7 bases aligning to TRBD1. Germline CDR1 is SGHRS and CDR2 is YFSETQ. The ends lost 6 bases at V and 7 bases at J; junction bases unmatched: 9. The CDR3 has 14 residues. CDR3 DNA sequence: TGCGCCAGCAACTCCGGGACAGTCGGTGAAAAACTGTTTTTT. Translated, it gives CASNSGTVGEKLFF. The full variable domain, in which reference TRBV5-1 and TRBJ1-4 provide the parts outside the CDR3, is KAGVTQTPRYLIKTRGQQVTLSCSPISGHRSVSWYQQTPGQGLQFLFEYFSETQRNKGNFPGRFSGRQFSNSRSEMNVSTLELGDSALYLCASNSGTVGEKLFFGSGTQLSVL.

The J gene is TRBJ2-7, the V gene TRBV30; D remains unclear. CDR1 is GTSNPN and CDR2 is SVGIG in the germline V gene (reference sequence). The CDR3 is 13 residues long. The V end lost 1 base, the J end lost 6 bases, and 13 bases lay between the germline ends. This CDR3 reads CAWSAMGRREQYF. The CDR3, as DNA: TGTGCCTGGAGTGCCATGGGCAGGCGCGAGCAGTACTTC.

The chain employs TRBV28 and TRBJ2-1; 11 bases fit TRBD2. This CDR3 region has 17 residues. V dropped 5 bases and J dropped 4; count of bases not matched to a gene: 10. CDR1 and CDR2 from the germline V gene are MDHEN and SYDVKM. The CDR3 DNA reads TGTGCCAGCAGTCACCAAAAAACTAGCGGGGGTTACAATGAGCAGTTCTTC. Its translation: CASSHQKTSGGYNEQFF.

Only one count was recorded for this clone. This sequence joins TRBV4-3 and TRBJ2-1, with TRBD2 matching over 12 bases. Germline V gene data show CDR1 as LGHNA and CDR2 as YSLEER. This CDR3 spans 16 amino acids. V lost 3 bases to trimming and J lost 9 bases; unmatched junction nucleotides: 9. CDR3: CASSQLKASGRGEQFF. CDR3 in DNA: TGCGCCAGCAGCCAGCTAAAGGCTAGCGGGAGGGGTGAGCAGTTCTTC.

This chain joins TRBV19 and TRBJ2-1, with TRBD1 matching over 11 bases. The CDR3 contains 15 residues. V dropped 6 bases and J dropped 7; count of bases not matched to a gene: 8. Germline V CDR1 and CDR2: LNHDA, SQIVND (reference sequence). DNA of the CDR3: TGTGCCAGTAGCCGTATTGGGACAGGGGGGAATGAGCAGTTCTTC. Protein sequence: CASSRIGTGGNEQFF.

The gene calls are TRBV4-3 and TRBJ1-6; D call uncertain. This CDR3 comprises 19 residues. The V gene lost 0 bases and the J gene lost 1 base, with 16 bases spanning the gap. From germline, CDR1 is LGHNA and CDR2 YSLEER. The CDR3 spells CASSQDLAQLHSYNSPLHF. The CDR3 bases are TGCGCCAGCAGCCAAGATTTGGCACAGCTCCATTCCTATAATTCACCCCTCCACTTT.

The chain uses TRBV10-3 and TRBJ2-2; possibly TRBD2 for D (6 bases). CDR1 and CDR2 (germline): ENHRY, SYGVKD. Trimming pared 3 bases from V and 6 bases from J, leaving 14 bases between. The CDR3 is 15 residues long. The CDR3 loop reads CAISDGTLGAGELFF. For the CDR3, the DNA is TGTGCCATCAGTGACGGGACTCTCGGGGCCGGGGAGCTGTTTTTT.

This sequence joins TRBV14 and TRBJ1-3; maybe TRBD1 (5 bases). Germline lookup yields CDR1 SGHDN and CDR2 FVKESK. Trimming left V 1 base short and J 0 bases short, with 13 bases between. This CDR3 region has 17 residues. The CDR3 sequence: CASSQGIDSYSGNTIYF. The CDR3 DNA follows: TGTGCCAGCAGCCAAGGCATAGACAGTTACTCTGGAAACACCATATATTTT. The whole variable domain, filled in from reference TRBV14 and TRBJ1-3, reads EAGVTQFPSHSVIEKGQTVTLRCDPISGHDNLYWYRRVMGKEIKFLLHFVKESKQDESGMPNNRFLAERTGGTYSTLKVQPAELEDSGVYFCASSQGIDSYSGNTIYFGEGSWLTVV.

V is TRBV4-2 and J is TRBJ1-1; D is ambiguous. The germline V and J ends were trimmed by 4 bases and 6 bases, with 9 bases remaining between them. CDR1 and CDR2 from the germline V gene are LGHNA and YNFKEQ. CDR3 length: 12 residues. The CDR3 sequence is CASSPQSAEAFF. The CDR3 DNA reads TGTGCCAGCAGCCCGCAATCAGCTGAAGCTTTCTTT.

The chain uses TRBV30 and TRBJ1-1, with D hard to call. The V end was cut by 4 bases, the J end by 3 bases, with 12 bases between. The germline V gene encodes CDR1 GTSNPN and CDR2 SVGIG (reference sequence). The CDR3 loop spans 13 amino acids. CDR3 loop: CAWKQDRYTEAFF. CDR3 nucleotides: TGTGCCTGGAAGCAAGATCGTTACACTGAAGCTTTCTTT.

The chain employs TRBV6-5 and TRBJ1-1; D remains ambiguous. This CDR3 contains 13 residues. V gave up 8 bases and J gave up 8 bases, with 18 bases separating them. From germline, CDR1 is MNHEY and CDR2 SVGAGI. The CDR3 DNA is TGTGCCAGCGCCGAGTCAACGCGGCCCGAAGCTTTCTTT. Its translation is CASAESTRPEAFF.